This T cell receptor beta chain was retrieved from a study of beta chain features in type 1 diabetes. About the study: Cell yields, gender and age were similar in healthy donors and patients.

General study results and limits: There were fewer insertions and more deletions at the VDJ junctions of type 1 diabetes patients. Amplification by PCR could prefer shorter templates, with the same effect in patients and controls.

To note about this clone: The antigen remains unidentified.

The CDR3 contains 14 residues. Germline V CDR1 and CDR2: SGHTA, FQGNSA. The V and J ends lost 3 bases and 2 bases, in that order; junction bases with no gene match: 4. Every bit of the isolated RNA underwent reverse transcription, so sequencing read expressed TCRB transcripts. Clones were read by immunoSEQ multiplex PCR, and TCRdb kept only the in-frame ones, dropping some. The sample contains some 230,000 clones, around 9.6% of which appear only once. The single heparinised draw taken from each donor contained about 120 mL of blood on average. The TCR originated in a woman aged 18-35 years in good health. The sample consisted of naive CD4+ T cells from blood. This rearrangement joins TRBV7-2 to TRBJ2-7; 7 bases are shared with TRBD2. The CDR3 reads CASSLGGVAYEQYF. CDR3 nucleotide sequence: TGTGCCAGCAGCTTGGGGGGGGTAGCCTACGAGCAGTACTTC.